A selection of T cell receptor beta chains follows, all from one sample in a study of blood T cell repertoires in COVID-19. Clones were read by immunoSEQ multiplex PCR, and TCRdb kept only the in-frame ones, dropping some. The repertoire consists of tens of thousands of clones, with under 90% occurring once and the leading ten covering 1.1% to 1.5%. The sequenced sample was peripheral blood. The receptors originated from a man in his 60s with acute or convalescent COVID-19. The CDR3 runs from the conserved cysteine through the conserved F or W. D genes are given only for firm matches. Clone sizes are given selectively: once, few, many, or a class where the clone is expanded.

d_gene: NA
abundance: NA
v_gene: TRBV30
len: 16
j_gene: TRBJ1-4
CDR3nt: TGTGCCTGGAGTCCAGGATTAGCAGGGGTTAGGGAAAAACTGTTTTTT
CDR3aa: CAWSPGLAGVREKLFF

d_gene: NA
abundance: NA
v_gene: TRBV10-1
len: 14
j_gene: TRBJ2-2
CDR3nt: TGCGCCAGCAGTGTAAACAGGAACACCGGGGAGCTGTTTTTT
CDR3aa: CASSVNRNTGELFF

d_gene: NA
abundance: NA
v_gene: TRBV23-1
len: 13
j_gene: TRBJ1-2
CDR3nt: TGCGCCAGCATCCGGGGTCCGAAGGGAGGCTACACCTTC
CDR3aa: CASIRGPKGGYTF

d_gene: NA
abundance: NA
v_gene: TRBV11-3
len: 13
j_gene: TRBJ1-1
CDR3nt: TGTGCCAGCAGCTTAAGTGGGACTGTGGAAGCTTTCTTT
CDR3aa: CASSLSGTVEAFF

d_gene: NA
abundance: NA
v_gene: TRBV11-2
len: 13
j_gene: TRBJ1-1
CDR3nt: TGTGCCAGCAGCTTAAACGGGAACACTGAAGCTTTCTTT
CDR3aa: CASSLNGNTEAFF

d_gene: NA
abundance: NA
v_gene: TRBV4-2
len: 14
j_gene: TRBJ2-1
CDR3nt: TGTGCCAGCAGCCAAGACGGGATCCCGAATGAGCAGTTCTTC
CDR3aa: CASSQDGIPNEQFF

d_gene: TRBD2
abundance: NA
v_gene: TRBV4-1
len: 18
j_gene: TRBJ2-7
CDR3nt: TGCGCCAGCAGCCAAGATCGGACTAGCGGGGACCTCCTCTACGAGCAGTACTTC
CDR3aa: CASSQDRTSGDLLYEQYF

d_gene: NA
abundance: NA
v_gene: TRBV7-9
len: 15
j_gene: TRBJ2-7
CDR3nt: TGTGCCAGCAGCTTAGTAGCAGGGGGGACGGGCGAGCAGTACTTC
CDR3aa: CASSLVAGGTGEQYF

d_gene: TRBD2
abundance: NA
v_gene: TRBV5-1
len: 15
j_gene: TRBJ2-2
CDR3nt: TGCGCCAGCAGCTTGACGACTAGCGGGACCGGGGAGCTGTTTTTT
CDR3aa: CASSLTTSGTGELFF

d_gene: NA
abundance: once
v_gene: TRBV5-6
len: 16
j_gene: TRBJ1-5
CDR3nt: TGTGCCAGCAGCCCTTCGTGGGGGGGCCAGGATCAGCCCCAGCATTTT
CDR3aa: CASSPSWGGQDQPQHF

d_gene: NA
abundance: NA
v_gene: TRBV6-5
len: 15
j_gene: TRBJ1-5
CDR3nt: TGTGCCAGCGGGGAGGTCTGGGGGAGCAATCAGCCCCAGCATTTT
CDR3aa: CASGEVWGSNQPQHF

d_gene: NA
abundance: NA
v_gene: TRBV2
len: 13
j_gene: TRBJ1-5
CDR3nt: TGTGCCAGCGTCAGAGGTGCCAGTCAGCCCCAGCATTTT
CDR3aa: CASVRGASQPQHF

d_gene: TRBD1
abundance: NA
v_gene: TRBV6-5
len: 14
j_gene: TRBJ2-2
CDR3nt: TGTGCCAGCAGGGACAGGGGGCGGGGCGGGGAGCTGTTTTTT
CDR3aa: CASRDRGRGGELFF

d_gene: NA
abundance: NA
v_gene: TRBV10-2
len: 15
j_gene: TRBJ1-5
CDR3nt: TGCGCCAGCAGTGAGTCCGGAGGGGTAAATCAGCCCCAGCATTTT
CDR3aa: CASSESGGVNQPQHF

d_gene: NA
abundance: NA
v_gene: TRBV2
len: 14
j_gene: TRBJ1-2
CDR3nt: TGTGCCAGCAGCCCCAGTCTGGGGGCTAGTGGCTACACCTTC
CDR3aa: CASSPSLGASGYTF

d_gene: NA
abundance: NA
v_gene: TRBV15
len: 15
j_gene: TRBJ1-5
CDR3nt: TGTGCCACCAGCAGAGGAGAGGTTAGCAATCAGCCCCAGCATTTT
CDR3aa: CATSRGEVSNQPQHF